The source of this T cell receptor beta chain is a study of blood T cells in healthy people across ages. The CDR3 sequence is 13 residues long. Germline loops: CDR1 MDHEN, CDR2 SYDVKM. Remarks on this clonotype: Mismatch with germline at one junction end may stem from a read error.

Through a sample-barcoded 5' primer and a J-beta primer mix, a second PCR was run for about 6 to 12 cycles. One entry per CDR3 protein results from TCRdb running MiXCR on the 5' RACE reads. The sample includes about 500,000 distinct CDR3 sequences, less than 25% seen only once; the top ten take roughly 10%. This sample was shared with a second study, whose subject was T cells of mothers and their children.

The sequenced sample consisted of blood. The chain uses TRBV28 and TRBJ2-1; D may be TRBD1 (6 bases). This TCR was recovered from a boy between 5 and 17 years old in good health. Here the CDR3 reads CASSPGTSNEQSF. The DNA for the CDR3 is TGTGCCAGCAGTCCCGGGACATCCAATGAGCAGTCCTTC.